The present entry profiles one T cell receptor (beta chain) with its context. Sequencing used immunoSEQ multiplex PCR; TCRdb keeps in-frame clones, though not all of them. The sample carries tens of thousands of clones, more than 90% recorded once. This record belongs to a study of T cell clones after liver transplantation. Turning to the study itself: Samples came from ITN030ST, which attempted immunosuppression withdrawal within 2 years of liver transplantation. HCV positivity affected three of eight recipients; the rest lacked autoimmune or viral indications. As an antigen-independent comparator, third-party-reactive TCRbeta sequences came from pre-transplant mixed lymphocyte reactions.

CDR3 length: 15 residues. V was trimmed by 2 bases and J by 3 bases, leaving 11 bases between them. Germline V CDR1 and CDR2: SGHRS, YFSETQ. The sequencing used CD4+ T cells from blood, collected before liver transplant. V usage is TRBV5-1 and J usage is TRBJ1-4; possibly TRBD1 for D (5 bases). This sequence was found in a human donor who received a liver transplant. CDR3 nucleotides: TGCGCCAGCAGCTTCGGTGTCAGGGCTAATGAAAAACTGTTTTTT. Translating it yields CASSFGVRANEKLFF.